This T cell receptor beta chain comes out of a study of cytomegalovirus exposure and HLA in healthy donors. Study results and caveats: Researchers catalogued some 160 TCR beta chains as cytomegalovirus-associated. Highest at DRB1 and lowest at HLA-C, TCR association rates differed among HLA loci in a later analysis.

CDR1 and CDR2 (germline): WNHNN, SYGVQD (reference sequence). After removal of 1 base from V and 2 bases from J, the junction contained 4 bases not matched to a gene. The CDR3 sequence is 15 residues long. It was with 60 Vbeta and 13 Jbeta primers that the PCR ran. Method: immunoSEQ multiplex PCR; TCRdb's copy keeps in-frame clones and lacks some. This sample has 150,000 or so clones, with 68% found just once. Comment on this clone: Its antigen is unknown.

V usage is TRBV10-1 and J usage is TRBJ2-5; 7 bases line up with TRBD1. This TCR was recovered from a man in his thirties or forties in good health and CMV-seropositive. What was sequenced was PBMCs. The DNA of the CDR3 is TGCGCCAGCAGTGAGTACAGGGGAAAGCAAGAGACCCAGTACTTC. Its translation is CASSEYRGKQETQYF.